The clone carrying this TCR beta chain was seen only once. These data come from a study of cytomegalovirus exposure and HLA in healthy donors. TCRdb's copy holds only in-frame clones and misses some; the assay was immunoSEQ multiplex PCR. Of about 250,000 clones in the sample, about 88% were seen once. The CDR3 has 14 amino acids. V trimming: 6 bases; J trimming: 2 bases; junction bases outside the gene matches: 4. Germline V CDR1 and CDR2: MDHEN, SYDVKM. Sequenced input: PBMCs. The TCR comes from a man between 18 and 29 years old in good health and CMV-seropositive. The chain has TRBV28 and TRBJ2-7, with 10 bases lining up with TRBD1. CDR3 bases: TGTGCCAGCAGCCGACAGGGGGCAACCTACGAGCAGTACTTC. It translates to CASSRQGATYEQYF.